These 3 T cell receptor beta chains originate from one sample sequenced in a study of post-analysis software for immune sequencing data. Broader study findings: Five TRBV segments, including TRBV5-6, TRBV5-1 and TRBV20-1, were more frequent in patients than controls.

No antigen has been assigned to these receptors. The TCR beta cDNA libraries carried unique molecular identifiers. In TCRdb, the PCR reads were re-called with MiXCR into one record per CDR3 protein. The data hold roughly 540,000 distinct CDR3 sequences, with roughly 34% observed a single time. The specimen was blood. All receptors derive from a girl aged 2 to 17 with multiple sclerosis.

There are a few counts of this clonotype. V gene TRBV27 combines with J gene TRBJ1-4; a weak D match, TRBD1 (5 bases). Trimming shortened V by 5 bases and J by 8 bases, and 15 bases separated the two germline ends. Germline CDR1 is MNHEY and CDR2 is SMNVEV (reference sequence). CDR3 length: 14 amino acids. The CDR3 spells CASSLGPLGEKLFF. In nucleotides, the CDR3 is TGTGCCAGCAGTCTGGGACCGCTGGGGGAAAAACTGTTTTTT.

This clonotype was counted a few times. J is TRBJ1-2 and V is TRBV20-1; TRBD1 aligns across 8 bases. The CDR3 is 13 amino acids. With V trimmed by 3 bases and J by 8 bases, 8 bases remained unmatched. CDR1 is DFQATT and CDR2 is SNEGSKA in the germline V gene (reference sequence). CDR3 loop: CSASSTGAGGYTF. In DNA form, the CDR3 reads TGCAGTGCTAGTTCGACAGGGGCAGGAGGCTACACCTTC.

The chain carries TRBV20-1 and TRBJ2-3; the D gene is possibly TRBD1 (5 bases). CDR1 is DFQATT, CDR2 SNEGSKA, per germline (reference sequence). The V end lost 2 bases, the J end lost 3 bases, and 9 bases lay between the germline ends. This CDR3 comprises 13 residues. The CDR3 here is CSARLGVTDTQYF. The CDR3 nucleotides read TGCAGTGCTAGATTAGGGGTAACAGATACGCAGTATTTT.